This T cell receptor (beta chain) came from a study of neurological immune-mediated disorders. Sequencing runs each generated in excess of 160 million TCR-beta sequences derived from 15-18 subjects. Via MiXCR, TCRdb re-called the 5' RACE reads, giving one row per CDR3 protein. The table shows approximately 68,000 distinct CDR3 sequences, with roughly 4.4% occurring only once. CDR1 SGHDN and CDR2 FVKESK come from the germline V gene. With V trimmed by 4 bases and J by 2 bases, 3 bases remained unmatched. The CDR3 has 14 amino acids. This clonotype showed up just a few times. The sequence was collected from a woman in her seventies with multiple sclerosis. Sequencing was done on a sample of PBMCs. J is TRBJ2-3 and V is TRBV14; TRBD2 matches at 7 bases. In nucleotides, the CDR3 is TGTGCCAGCAGCCGCCGGGACTACACAGATACGCAGTATTTT. Protein: CASSRRDYTDTQYF.